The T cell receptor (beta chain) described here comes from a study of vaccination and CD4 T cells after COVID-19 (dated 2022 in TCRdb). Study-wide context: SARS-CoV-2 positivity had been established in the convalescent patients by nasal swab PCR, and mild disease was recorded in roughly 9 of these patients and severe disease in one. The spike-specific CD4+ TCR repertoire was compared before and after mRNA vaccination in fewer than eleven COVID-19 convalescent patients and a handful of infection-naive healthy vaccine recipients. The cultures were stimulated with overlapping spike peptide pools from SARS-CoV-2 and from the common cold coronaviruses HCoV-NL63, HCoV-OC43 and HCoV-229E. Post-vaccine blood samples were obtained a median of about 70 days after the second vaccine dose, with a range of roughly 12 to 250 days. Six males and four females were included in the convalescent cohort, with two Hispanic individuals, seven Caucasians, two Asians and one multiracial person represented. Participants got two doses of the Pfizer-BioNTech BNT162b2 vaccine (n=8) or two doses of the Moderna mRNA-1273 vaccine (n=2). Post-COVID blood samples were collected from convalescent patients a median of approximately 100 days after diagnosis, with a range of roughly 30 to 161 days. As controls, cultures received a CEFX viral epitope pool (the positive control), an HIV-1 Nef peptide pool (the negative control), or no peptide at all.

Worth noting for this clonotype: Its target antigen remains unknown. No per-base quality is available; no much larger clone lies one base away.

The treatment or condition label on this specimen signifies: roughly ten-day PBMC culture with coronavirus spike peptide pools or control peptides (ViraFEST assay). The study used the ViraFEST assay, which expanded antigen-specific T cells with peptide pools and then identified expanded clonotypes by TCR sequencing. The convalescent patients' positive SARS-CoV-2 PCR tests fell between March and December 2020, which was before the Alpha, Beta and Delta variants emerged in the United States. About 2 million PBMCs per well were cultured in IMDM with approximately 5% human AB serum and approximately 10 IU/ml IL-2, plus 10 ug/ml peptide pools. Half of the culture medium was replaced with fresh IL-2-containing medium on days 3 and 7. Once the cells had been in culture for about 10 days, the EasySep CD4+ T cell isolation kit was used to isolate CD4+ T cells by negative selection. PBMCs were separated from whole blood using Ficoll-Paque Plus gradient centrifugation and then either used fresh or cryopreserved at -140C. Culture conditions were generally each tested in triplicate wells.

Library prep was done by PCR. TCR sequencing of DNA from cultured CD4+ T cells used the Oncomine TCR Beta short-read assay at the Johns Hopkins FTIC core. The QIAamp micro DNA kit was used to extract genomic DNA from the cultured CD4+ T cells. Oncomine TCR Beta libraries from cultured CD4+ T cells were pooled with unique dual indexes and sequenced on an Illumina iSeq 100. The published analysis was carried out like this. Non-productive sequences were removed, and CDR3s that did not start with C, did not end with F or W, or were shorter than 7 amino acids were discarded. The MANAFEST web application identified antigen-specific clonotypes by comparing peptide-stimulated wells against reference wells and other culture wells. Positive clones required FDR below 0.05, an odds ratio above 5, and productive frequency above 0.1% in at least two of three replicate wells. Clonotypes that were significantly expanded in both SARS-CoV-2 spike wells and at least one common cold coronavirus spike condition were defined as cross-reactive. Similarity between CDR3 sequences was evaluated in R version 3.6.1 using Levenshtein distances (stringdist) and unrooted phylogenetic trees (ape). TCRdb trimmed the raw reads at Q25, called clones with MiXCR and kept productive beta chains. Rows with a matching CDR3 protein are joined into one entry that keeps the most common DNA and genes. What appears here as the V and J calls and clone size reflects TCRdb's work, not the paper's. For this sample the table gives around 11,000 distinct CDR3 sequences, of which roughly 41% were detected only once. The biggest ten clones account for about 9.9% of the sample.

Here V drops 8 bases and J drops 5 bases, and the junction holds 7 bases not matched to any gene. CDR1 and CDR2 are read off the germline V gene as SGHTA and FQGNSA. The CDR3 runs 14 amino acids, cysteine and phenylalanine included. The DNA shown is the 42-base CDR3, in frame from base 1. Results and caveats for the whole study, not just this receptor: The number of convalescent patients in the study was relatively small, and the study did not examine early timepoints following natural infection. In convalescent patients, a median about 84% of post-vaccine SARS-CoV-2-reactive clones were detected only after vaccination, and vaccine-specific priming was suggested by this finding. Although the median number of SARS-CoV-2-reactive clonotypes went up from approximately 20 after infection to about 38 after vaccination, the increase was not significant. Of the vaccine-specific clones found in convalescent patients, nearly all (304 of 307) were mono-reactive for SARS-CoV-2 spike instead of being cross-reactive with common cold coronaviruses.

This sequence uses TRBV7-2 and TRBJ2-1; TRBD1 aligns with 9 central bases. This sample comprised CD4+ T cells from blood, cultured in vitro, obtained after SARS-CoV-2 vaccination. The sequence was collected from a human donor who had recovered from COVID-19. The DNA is TGTGCCAGCCTCCGGGACAGGGCGCACAATGAGCAGTTCTTC. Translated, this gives CASLRDRAHNEQFF.